This TCR beta chain was identified during a study of T cell repertoires in cytomegalovirus infection. This clonotype was counted a few times. Its matching antigen is unknown. TCRdb reprocessed the reads with MiXCR, giving one entry per CDR3 protein. Of about 830,000 distinct CDR3 sequences in the sample, roughly 33% were seen once. Germline-derived CDR1 and CDR2 are SGHNT and YYREEE (reference sequence). V was pared by 0 bases and J by 11 bases, with 14 bases between. This CDR3 is 13 amino acids long. The chain links TRBV5-4 to TRBJ1-1; TRBD1 is a possible D gene (5 bases). Sequenced material: cultured CD8+ T cells from PBMCs, taken from culture after CMV antigen stimulation. The sequence was obtained from a human donor in good health (CMV status not recorded). Some clones in this sample may be carry-over from other donors' samples. This chain's CDR3 is CASSLAEQVGAFF. The CDR3 region has the DNA TGTGCCAGCAGCTTGGCTGAACAGGTGGGGGCTTTCTTT.